The following is a T cell receptor (beta chain) sequence with its context. Its specificity is not known. This CDR3 has 15 residues. The ends were cut back, 4 bases at V and 5 bases at J, with 18 bases in the middle. CDR1 is SEHNR and CDR2 is FQNEAQ in the germline V gene (reference sequence). This sample was included in a study of T-cell reconstitution after alpha-beta-depleted transplantation in children. Points from the study as a whole: The authors attributed T-cell counts and diversity one year after transplant mostly to newly produced T cells. Surviving recipient cells, namely T cells and thymic progenitors, were the source of high day-60 TCRbeta diversity in some patients.

Molecular barcoding with unique molecular identifiers was used for the TCRbeta library. TCRdb called the PCR reads again in MiXCR, with one record for every CDR3 protein. The data contain 300,000 or so distinct CDR3 sequences, more than 20% of them seen just once; the ten biggest clones take up 9.5% to 13%. The source of this sequence is a male patient younger than 18 who had a stem cell transplant for acute lymphoblastic leukemia, so the T cells may come from the graft donor. The specimen comprised PBMCs, mostly from graft donor cells, sampled 180 days after TCRalphabeta/CD19-depleted stem cell transplant. This chain uses TRBV7-9 with TRBJ2-7, with D possibly called TRBD1 or TRBD2 (6 bases each). The CDR3 protein is CASSSPGGQHHEQYF. Written as DNA, the CDR3 is TGTGCCAGCAGCTCGCCCGGGGGCCAGCACCACGAGCAGTACTTC. The variable domain in full, completed from reference TRBV7-9 and TRBJ2-7, reads DTGVSQNPRHKITKRGQNVTFRCDPISEHNRLYWYRQTLGQGPEFLTYFQNEAQLEKSRLLSDRFSAERPKGSFSTLEIQRTEQGDSAMYLCASSSPGGQHHEQYFGPGTRLTVT.